These 21 T cell receptor beta chains came from one sample sequenced in a study of blood T cells in healthy people across ages. It was with a sample-barcoded 5' primer and a J-beta primer mix that a second PCR of about 7 to 12 cycles was run. TCRdb itself ran the 5' RACE reads through MiXCR, one entry per CDR3 protein. The profile covers 1.6 million or so distinct CDR3 sequences, with about 32% appearing a single time and 11% taken by the ten largest. Sequencing was performed on blood. These receptors all stem from a woman aged 25 to 39 in good health.

This clonotype was recorded a few times. The V and J genes are TRBV2 and TRBJ2-1, with D possibly TRBD1 on 6 matching bases. CDR1 is SNHLY, CDR2 FYNNEI, per germline. The germline V and J ends were trimmed by 5 bases and 8 bases, with 19 bases remaining between them. This CDR3 has 15 residues. DNA of the CDR3: TGTGCCAGCAGTCAAGACAGGAATTTATATGATGAGCAGTTCTTC. It specifies CASSQDRNLYDEQFF.

The rearrangement uses TRBV15 and TRBJ2-3; D remains ambiguous. V was trimmed by 2 bases and J by 6 bases, leaving 6 bases between them. The CDR3 contains 12 residues. Germline V CDR1 and CDR2: LNHNV, YYDKDF (reference sequence). Written as DNA, the CDR3 is TGTGCCACCAGCAGACGCAAGGATACGCAGTATTTT. Amino acid sequence: CATSRRKDTQYF.

This clonotype was recorded many times. The chain joins TRBV20-1 to TRBJ2-7; D is unresolved. Germline V gene data show CDR1 as DFQATT and CDR2 as SNEGSKA (reference sequence). V lost 3 bases and J 6 bases, leaving 12 bases between the germline ends. This CDR3 is 12 amino acids long. This chain's CDR3 is CSAREPPLEQYF. The CDR3 region has the DNA TGCAGTGCTAGGGAGCCTCCTCTCGAGCAGTACTTC.

The V and J genes are TRBV6-1 and TRBJ1-6, with D hard to call. The V gene lost 10 bases and the J gene lost 11 bases, with 15 bases spanning the gap. The CDR3 is 12 residues long. From germline, CDR1 is MNHNS and CDR2 SASEGT. The CDR3 bases are TGTGCCACGATCGTGACCGCTCCACCCCTCCACTTT. This codes for CATIVTAPPLHF.

With respect to this clonotype: The germline gene is not matched at one end of the junction; a read error may be the cause. The chain uses TRBV7-2 and TRBJ2-1; possibly TRBD1 or TRBD2 for D (5 bases each). Looked up from germline, CDR1 is SGHTA and CDR2 is FQGNSA. The CDR3 is made up of 15 amino acids. CDR3 region: CACSQVGTTDNEQFF. CDR3 DNA: TGTGCCTGCAGCCAGGTGGGGACCACTGATAATGAGCAGTTCTTC.

This clonotype was seen a few times. V gene TRBV21-1 combines with J gene TRBJ1-2. TRBV21-1 is a pseudogene segment. CDR3 length equals 15 residues. CDR3 DNA: TGTGCCAGCAGCAAATCAAGGGAGGGTATCGATGGCTACACCTTC. This gives the protein CASSKSREGIDGYTF.

V usage is TRBV12-3 or TRBV12-4 and J usage is TRBJ2-1, with D unresolved. The CDR3 runs 12 residues. With 2 bases removed from V and 8 bases from J, the gap between germline ends came to 7 bases. The CDR3 loop reads CASSLQWHEQFF. The CDR3 coding sequence is TGTGCCAGCAGTTTACAGTGGCATGAGCAGTTCTTC.

In this sample, this clonotype turned up a few times. The chain couples TRBV18 to TRBJ1-1, with 8 bases fitting TRBD1. Germline V gene lookup returns CDR1 KGHSH and CDR2 LQKENI. Unmatched junction bases numbered 6, after V lost 0 bases and J lost 0 bases. The CDR3 consists of 17 residues. The DNA for the CDR3 is TGTGCCAGCTCACCACCAGGACAGGGAGGTATGAACACTGAAGCTTTCTTT. This sequence encodes CASSPPGQGGMNTEAFF.

This clonotype was seen more than once but under ten times. The V and J genes are TRBV7-9 and TRBJ2-1; a possible D gene is TRBD2 (7 bases). CDR3 length: 14 residues. The germline V gene encodes CDR1 SEHNR and CDR2 FQNEAQ (reference sequence). Trimming took off 7 bases at V and 9 bases at J, with 19 bases between the two ends. CDR3 sequence reads: CASTASGGIIEQFF. The CDR3 bases are TGTGCCAGCACAGCTTCGGGGGGCATTATTGAGCAGTTCTTC.

The chain joins TRBV9 to TRBJ2-3; D is perhaps TRBD2 (7 bases). The CDR3 length is 15 residues. CDR1 SGDLS and CDR2 YYNGEE come from the germline V gene. The V gene lost 6 bases and the J gene lost 5 bases, with 19 bases spanning the gap. The CDR3 region is CASTLEGGPGDTQYF. CDR3 sequence (DNA): TGTGCCAGCACCCTAGAGGGGGGGCCCGGAGATACGCAGTATTTT. The full variable domain, with the rest looked up from reference TRBV9 and TRBJ2-3, is DSGVTQTPKHLITATGQRVTLRCSPRSGDLSVYWYQQSLDQGLQFLIQYYNGEERAKGNILERFSAQQFPDLHSELNLSSLELGDSALYFCASTLEGGPGDTQYFGPGTRLTVL.

The rearrangement joins TRBV27 to TRBJ2-3; TRBD2 might be the D (5 bases). This CDR3 contains 14 residues. Deletions cut 6 bases from V and 3 bases from J, with 13 bases between. Looked up from germline, CDR1 is MNHEY and CDR2 is SMNVEV (reference sequence). The DNA for the CDR3 is TGTGCCAGCAGAAGAGGGCTAGCAACAGATACGCAGTATTTT. Translation gives CASRRGLATDTQYF.

This clonotype was found a few times. V gene TRBV4-1 combines with J gene TRBJ2-3, with unresolved D. The germline V gene encodes CDR1 MGHRA and CDR2 YSYEKL. This CDR3 is 15 amino acids long. V lost 0 bases, J lost 2 bases, and 9 bases lay in between. The CDR3 DNA is TGCGCCAGCAGCCAAGAAGCCCACCTCACAGATACGCAGTATTTT. Translating gives CASSQEAHLTDTQYF.

The CDR3 sequence: CASSTAWGNEQYF. CDR3 DNA sequence: TGCGCCAGCAGCACCGCATGGGGTAACGAGCAGTACTTC. The chain couples TRBV5-1 to TRBJ2-4; D is unresolved. The better agreement between TRBJ2-7 and the DNA end casts doubt on the J call. The CDR3 length is 13 residues. Per germline, CDR1 SGHRS and CDR2 YFSETQ.

This clonotype has a handful of counts. The V call is TRBV7-9, the J call TRBJ1-5; tentative D call: TRBD1 (6 bases). The V end lost 4 bases, the J end lost 0 bases, and 10 bases lay between the germline ends. In germline, CDR1 is SEHNR, CDR2 FQNEAQ (reference sequence). The CDR3 runs to 15 residues. The DNA for the CDR3 is TGTGCCAGCAGCTCACCAGGGGTTAGCAATCAGCCCCAGCATTTT. It specifies CASSSPGVSNQPQHF.

This clonotype was counted between two and nine times. The chain combines TRBV3-1 with TRBJ2-1; 9 nucleotides match TRBD1. J lost 8 bases, V lost 3 bases, and 8 bases had no gene match. The germline V gene has CDR1 LGHDT and CDR2 YNNKEL (reference sequence). The CDR3 length is 15 residues. The DNA for the CDR3 is TGTGCCAGCAGCCACTCCGGGACAGGGCGGGATGAGCAGTTCTTC. Translation: CASSHSGTGRDEQFF.

The CDR3 region has the DNA TGTGCCAGCAGTTTGCCGGGACAGCCACACACTGAAGCTTTCTTT. Translated, it gives CASSLPGQPHTEAFF. The rearrangement joins TRBV28 to TRBJ1-1; 7 bases align to TRBD1. The CDR3 runs to 15 residues. With V trimmed by 3 bases and J by 3 bases, 7 bases remained unmatched. The germline V gene encodes CDR1 MDHEN and CDR2 SYDVKM.

The V call is TRBV29-1, the J call TRBJ2-2; D possibly matches TRBD1 or TRBD2 (6 bases each). The V gene lost 5 bases and the J gene lost 2 bases, with 15 bases spanning the gap. CDR1 is SQVTM and CDR2 is ANQGSEA in the germline V gene. This CDR3 has 15 amino acids. CDR3 sequence reads: CSVPRRGANTGELFF. In nucleotides, the CDR3 is TGCAGCGTTCCCCGTAGGGGGGCTAACACCGGGGAGCTGTTTTTT.

This chain links TRBV30 with TRBJ1-1; D ambiguous. Germline-derived CDR1 and CDR2 are GTSNPN and SVGIG (reference sequence). V dropped 1 base and J dropped 5 bases, with 5 bases sitting between them. The CDR3 is made up of 11 amino acids. For the CDR3, the DNA is TGTGCCTGGAGTGAGATGACTGAAGCTTTCTTT. This gives the protein CAWSEMTEAFF.

This chain connects TRBV20-1 to TRBJ2-7; 11 bases match TRBD2. With 5 bases clipped from V and 4 bases from J, the junction kept 13 bases outside the gene matches. There are 16 residues in the CDR3. Germline CDR1 is DFQATT and CDR2 is SNEGSKA (reference sequence). The DNA for the CDR3 is TGCAGTGCTCGCATGAGGTTGACTAGCGGGAATTACGAGCAGTACTTC. Residues: CSARMRLTSGNYEQYF.

On this clonotype itself: A read error may explain this, as a much larger clone is one base away. The V and J genes are TRBV4-1 and TRBJ2-7; perhaps TRBD1 as D (5 bases). The last part of the DNA fits TRBJ2-5 better; the J call may be wrong. The CDR3 consists of 14 residues. CDR1 and CDR2 from the germline V gene are MGHRA and YSYEKL. CDR3 sequence (DNA): TGCGCCAGCAGCCAAGAATGGGTTCAGGGGACCCAGTACTTC. Translating it yields CASSQEWVQGTQYF.

The J gene is TRBJ2-7, the V gene TRBV5-1; D is perhaps TRBD1 (5 bases). CDR1 is SGHRS and CDR2 is YFSETQ in the germline V gene. There are 15 residues in the CDR3. Trimming cost V 0 bases and J 3 bases, with 13 bases left between them. The CDR3 here is CASSLESRQHYEQYF. The CDR3 nucleotides are TGCGCCAGCAGCTTGGAATCGAGACAGCACTACGAGCAGTACTTC.